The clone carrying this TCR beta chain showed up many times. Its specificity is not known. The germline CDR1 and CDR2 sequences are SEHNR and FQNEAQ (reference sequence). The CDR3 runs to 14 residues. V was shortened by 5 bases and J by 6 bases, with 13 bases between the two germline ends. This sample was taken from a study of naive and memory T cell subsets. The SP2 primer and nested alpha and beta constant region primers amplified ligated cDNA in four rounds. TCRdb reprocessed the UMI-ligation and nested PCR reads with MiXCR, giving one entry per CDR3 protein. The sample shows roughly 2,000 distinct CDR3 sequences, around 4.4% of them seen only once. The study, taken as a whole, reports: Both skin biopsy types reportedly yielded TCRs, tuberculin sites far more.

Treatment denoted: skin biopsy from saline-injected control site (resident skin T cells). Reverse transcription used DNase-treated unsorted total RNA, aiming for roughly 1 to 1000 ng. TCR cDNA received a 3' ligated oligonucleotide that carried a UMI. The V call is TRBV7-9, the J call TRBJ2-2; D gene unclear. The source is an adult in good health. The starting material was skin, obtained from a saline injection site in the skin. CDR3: CASSPKDSAGELFF. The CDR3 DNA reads TGTGCCAGCAGCCCTAAAGACTCAGCCGGGGAGCTGTTTTTT.